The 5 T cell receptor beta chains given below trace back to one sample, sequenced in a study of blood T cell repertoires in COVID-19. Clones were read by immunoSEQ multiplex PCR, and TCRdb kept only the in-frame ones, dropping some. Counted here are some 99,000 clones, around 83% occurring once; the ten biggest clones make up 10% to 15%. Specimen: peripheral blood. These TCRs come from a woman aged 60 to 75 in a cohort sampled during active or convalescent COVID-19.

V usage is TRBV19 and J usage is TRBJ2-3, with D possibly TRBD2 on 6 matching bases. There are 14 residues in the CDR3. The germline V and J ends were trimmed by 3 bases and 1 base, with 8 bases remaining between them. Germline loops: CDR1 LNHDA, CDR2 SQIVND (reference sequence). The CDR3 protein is CASSIWGGTDTQYF. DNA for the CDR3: TGTGCCAGTAGTATCTGGGGGGGCACAGATACGCAGTATTTT.

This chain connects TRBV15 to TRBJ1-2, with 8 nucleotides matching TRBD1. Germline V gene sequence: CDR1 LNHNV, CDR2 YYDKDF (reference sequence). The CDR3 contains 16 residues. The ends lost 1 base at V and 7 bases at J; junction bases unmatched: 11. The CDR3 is CATSRASGQGGFGYTF. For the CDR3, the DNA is TGTGCCACCAGCAGAGCCTCTGGACAGGGTGGGTTTGGCTACACCTTC.

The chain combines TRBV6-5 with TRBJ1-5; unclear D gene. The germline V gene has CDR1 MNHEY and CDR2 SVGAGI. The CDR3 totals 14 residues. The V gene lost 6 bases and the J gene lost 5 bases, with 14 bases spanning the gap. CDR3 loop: CASRVTAAYQPQHF. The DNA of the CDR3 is TGTGCCAGCAGGGTCACAGCAGCCTATCAGCCCCAGCATTTT.

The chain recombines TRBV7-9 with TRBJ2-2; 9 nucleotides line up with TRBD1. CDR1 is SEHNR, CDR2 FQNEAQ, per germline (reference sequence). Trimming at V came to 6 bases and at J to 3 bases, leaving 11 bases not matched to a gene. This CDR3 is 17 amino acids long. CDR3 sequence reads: CASSPIPGQGDTGELFF. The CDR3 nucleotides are TGTGCCAGCAGTCCAATTCCGGGACAGGGAGACACCGGGGAGCTGTTTTTT.

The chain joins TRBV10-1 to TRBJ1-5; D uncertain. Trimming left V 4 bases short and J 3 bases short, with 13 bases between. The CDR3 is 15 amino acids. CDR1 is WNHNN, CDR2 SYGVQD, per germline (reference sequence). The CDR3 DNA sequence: TGCGCCAGCAGTGGAGTTAACAGACACAATCAGCCCCAGCATTTT. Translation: CASSGVNRHNQPQHF.